Shown below are 9 T cell receptor beta chains from a single sample sequenced in a study of shared clonotypes between healthy human individuals. CD45RO-negative cells were positively selected for CCR7, leaving out terminally differentiated effector memory CD45RA+ cells. Here immunoSEQ multiplex PCR was the method, and the copy in TCRdb shows in-frame clones only, minus some. The data hold nearly 2 million clones, with about 95% observed a single time. The sample taken for sequencing was naive CD8+ T cells sorted from blood. These receptors were obtained from a man younger than 35 in good health.

This chain connects TRBV2 to TRBJ1-2; TRBD1 is a possible D gene (5 bases). CDR1 is SNHLY, CDR2 FYNNEI, per germline. V was clipped by 3 bases and J by 4 bases, with 27 bases between them. The CDR3 spans 19 residues. The DNA of the CDR3 is TGTGCCAGCAGTGACCCGGTTCAGGGTCGTGACGGGGTCGGCTATGGCTACACCTTC. Residues: CASSDPVQGRDGVGYGYTF.

This clone was observed a few times. The chain has TRBV7-9 and TRBJ2-7, with 12 nucleotides matching TRBD2. Germline assignment: CDR1 SEHNR and CDR2 FQNEAQ (reference sequence). The CDR3 totals 15 residues. J lost 5 bases, V lost 1 base, and 3 bases had no gene match. DNA of the CDR3: TGTGCCAGCAGCTTAGTCCTAGCGGGAGGGGACGAGCAGTACTTC. Encoded protein: CASSLVLAGGDEQYF.

This chain connects TRBV2 to TRBJ1-2, with no clear D. This CDR3 has 14 residues. Germline V gene data show CDR1 as SNHLY and CDR2 as FYNNEI. V was pared by 4 bases and J by 4 bases, with 13 bases between. The DNA for the CDR3 is TGTGCCAGCAGTGGCACACAGAGGATCTATGGCTACACCTTC. Residues: CASSGTQRIYGYTF.

CDR3 nucleotide sequence: TGCGCCAGCAAAGGGGGCAATAGCGGGAACACTGAAGCTTTCTTT. This translates into CASKGGNSGNTEAFF. The chain combines TRBV10-2 with TRBJ1-1, with 7 positions matching TRBD1. The CDR3 is made up of 15 amino acids. Germline CDR1 reads WSHSY; CDR2 reads SAAADI. The trim removed 7 bases at V and 1 base at J, leaving 9 bases unmatched.

The genes are TRBV28 and TRBJ2-2; 8 bases agree with TRBD1. Germline V lookup: CDR1 MDHEN, CDR2 SYDVKM. The J segment lost 6 bases and the V segment lost 8 bases, leaving 5 bases of the junction unmatched. CDR3 length: 13 amino acids. In DNA form, the CDR3 reads TGTGCCAGCGGACAGGGTGAGGCCGGGGAGCTGTTTTTT. It encodes CASGQGEAGELFF. The full variable domain, rest sourced from reference TRBV28 and TRBJ2-2, is DVKVTQSSRYLVKRTGEKVFLECVQDMDHENMFWYRQDPGLGLRLIYFSYDVKMKEKGDIPEGYSVSREKKERFSLILESASTNQTSMYLCASGQGEAGELFFGEGSRLTVL.

The rearrangement uses TRBV10-3 and TRBJ2-5; D unclear. CDR1 ENHRY and CDR2 SYGVKD come from the germline V gene. Trimming took 5 bases from V and 5 from J, leaving 18 bases between them. This CDR3 has 15 amino acids. The chain's CDR3 is CAISMILQALETQYF. CDR3 in DNA: TGTGCCATCAGTATGATCCTCCAGGCCCTGGAGACCCAGTACTTC.

In DNA, the CDR3 is TGTGCCACCCGACTAGTGGGTGGCAATCAGCCCCAGCATTTT. Translation: CATRLVGGNQPQHF. This chain links TRBV27 with TRBJ1-5; D gene ambiguous. Trimming shortened V by 10 bases and J by 2 bases, and 15 bases separated the two germline ends. CDR3 length equals 14 residues. From germline, CDR1 is MNHEY and CDR2 SMNVEV (reference sequence).

The CDR3 spells CASSPVGPQHF. In nucleotides, the CDR3 is TGTGCCAGCAGTCCAGTGGGGCCCCAGCATTTT. The chain carries TRBV6-6 and TRBJ1-5; D is unresolved. Per germline, CDR1 MNHNY and CDR2 SVGAGI (reference sequence). The length of the CDR3 is 11 residues. Trimming removed 5 bases from V and 9 bases from J, with 8 bases in between.

The V and J genes are TRBV7-6 and TRBJ1-1, with 8 nucleotides matching TRBD1. CDR3 length: 15 residues. Germline V gene sequence: CDR1 SGHVS, CDR2 FNYEAQ. Unmatched junction bases numbered 5, after V lost 4 bases and J lost 1 base. The CDR3 sequence: CASSSRTGTNTEAFF. CDR3 nucleotides: TGTGCCAGCAGCTCGCGGACAGGGACGAACACTGAAGCTTTCTTT.